One sample yielded the 6 T cell receptor beta chains listed below, sequenced in a study of brain T cells in children with intractable seizures. This table comes from immunoSEQ multiplex PCR, and its TCRdb copy is limited to in-frame clones, with some not included. There are under 150,000 clones in the sample; 85% to 95% occur only once, and under 4.5% lies in the top ten. Source: peripheral blood, taken at surgery. Receptors were obtained from a boy younger than two with hemimegalencephaly and intractable seizures.

The rearrangement joins TRBV9 to TRBJ1-4; D perhaps matches TRBD1 (5 bases). Germline CDR1 and CDR2: SGDLS and YYNGEE. The CDR3 spans 14 residues. The germline V and J ends were trimmed by 2 bases and 8 bases, with 13 bases remaining between them. CDR3 sequence (DNA): TGTGCCAGCAGCGTTGGGAGGGCAGGGGAAAAACTGTTTTTT. Protein sequence: CASSVGRAGEKLFF.

The rearrangement uses TRBV19 and TRBJ1-1; D not resolved. Germline CDR1 reads LNHDA; CDR2 reads SQIVND (reference sequence). The ends were cut back, 5 bases at V and 4 bases at J, with 11 bases in the middle. The CDR3 spans 13 residues. The CDR3 coding sequence is TGTGCCAGTAGTCCTCCTTTGGGCACTGAAGCTTTCTTT. Protein product: CASSPPLGTEAFF.

J is TRBJ2-2 and V is TRBV5-1; 8 positions agree with TRBD2. Trimming at V came to 0 bases and at J to 5 bases, leaving 6 bases not matched to a gene. This CDR3 is 16 amino acids long. Germline assignment: CDR1 SGHRS and CDR2 YFSETQ. As DNA, the CDR3 is TGCGCCAGCAGCTTGGCCCCGGGCGGGAGGACCGGGGAGCTGTTTTTT. Its translation is CASSLAPGGRTGELFF.

The gene calls are TRBV18 and TRBJ2-2; 7 bases are a match to TRBD1. CDR1 is KGHSH and CDR2 is LQKENI in the germline V gene. The V segment lost 1 base and the J segment 4 bases; nucleotides outside the gene matches: 9. This CDR3 spans 17 amino acids. Here the CDR3 DNA reads TGTGCCAGCTCACCACGGGTAGGGGGCGGATCCACCGGGGAGCTGTTTTTT. This translates into CASSPRVGGGSTGELFF.

This chain links TRBV7-2 with TRBJ2-5; 12 bases fit TRBD2. CDR1 is SGHTA, CDR2 FQGNSA, per germline. The V and J ends lost 6 bases and 5 bases, in that order; junction bases with no gene match: 4. CDR3 length equals 14 residues. CDR3 sequence: CASRTSGSGETQYF. DNA for the CDR3: TGTGCCAGCAGGACTAGCGGGAGTGGGGAGACCCAGTACTTC.

This chain joins TRBV4-1 and TRBJ2-7; 13 nucleotides line up with TRBD2. Unmatched junction bases numbered 5, after V lost 3 bases and J lost 6 bases. The CDR3 is 15 residues long. CDR1 is MGHRA, CDR2 YSYEKL, per germline. The CDR3 protein is CASSHPGLAGAEQYF. In DNA, the CDR3 is TGCGCCAGCAGCCACCCCGGACTAGCGGGAGCCGAGCAGTACTTC.